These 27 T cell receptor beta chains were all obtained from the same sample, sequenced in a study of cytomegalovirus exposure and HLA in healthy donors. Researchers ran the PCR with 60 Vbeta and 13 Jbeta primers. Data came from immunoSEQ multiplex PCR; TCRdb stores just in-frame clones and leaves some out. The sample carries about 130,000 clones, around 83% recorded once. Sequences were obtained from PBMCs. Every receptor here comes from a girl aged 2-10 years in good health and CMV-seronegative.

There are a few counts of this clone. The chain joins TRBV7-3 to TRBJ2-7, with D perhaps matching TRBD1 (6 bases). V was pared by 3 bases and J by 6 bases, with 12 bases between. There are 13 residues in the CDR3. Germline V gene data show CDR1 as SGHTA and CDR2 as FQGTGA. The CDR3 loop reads CASSLNRDTEQYF. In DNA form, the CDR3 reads TGTGCCAGCAGCTTGAACCGGGACACCGAGCAGTACTTC.

CDR3 sequence: CASSQVLTGELFF. Here the CDR3 DNA reads TGTGCCAGCAGCCAGGTCCTCACCGGGGAGCTGTTTTTT. The J gene is TRBJ2-2, the V gene TRBV11-2; D unresolved. Germline values: CDR1 SGHAT, CDR2 FQNNGV. The V end was cut by 5 bases, the J end by 4 bases, with 8 bases between. This CDR3 region has 13 residues.

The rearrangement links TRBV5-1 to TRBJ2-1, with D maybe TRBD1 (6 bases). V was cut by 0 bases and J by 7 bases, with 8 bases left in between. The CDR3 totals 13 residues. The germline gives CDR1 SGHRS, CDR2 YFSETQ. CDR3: CASSLDRANEQFF. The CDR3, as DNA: TGCGCCAGCAGCTTGGACAGGGCGAATGAGCAGTTCTTC. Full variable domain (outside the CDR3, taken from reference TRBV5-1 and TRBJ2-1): KAGVTQTPRYLIKTRGQQVTLSCSPISGHRSVSWYQQTPGQGLQFLFEYFSETQRNKGNFPGRFSGRQFSNSRSEMNVSTLELGDSALYLCASSLDRANEQFFGPGTRLTVL.

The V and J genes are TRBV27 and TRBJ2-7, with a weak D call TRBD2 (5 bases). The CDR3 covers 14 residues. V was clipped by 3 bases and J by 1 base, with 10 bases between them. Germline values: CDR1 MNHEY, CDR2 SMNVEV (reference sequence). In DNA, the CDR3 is TGTGCCAGCAGTTTCGGGGTTCGGTCCTACGAGCAGTACTTC. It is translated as CASSFGVRSYEQYF.

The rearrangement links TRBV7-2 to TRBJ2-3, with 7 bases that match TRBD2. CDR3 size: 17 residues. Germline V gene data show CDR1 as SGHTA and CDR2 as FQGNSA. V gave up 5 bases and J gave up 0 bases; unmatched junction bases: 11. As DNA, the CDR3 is TGTGCCAGCAGCCGAAGCGGGGTAGGCGGTAGCACAGATACGCAGTATTTT. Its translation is CASSRSGVGGSTDTQYF.

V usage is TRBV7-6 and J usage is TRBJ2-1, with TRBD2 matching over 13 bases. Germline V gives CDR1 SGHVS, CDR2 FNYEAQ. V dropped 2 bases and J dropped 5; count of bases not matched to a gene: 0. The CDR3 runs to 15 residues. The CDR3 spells CASSLTSGGDNEQFF. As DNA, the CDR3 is TGTGCCAGCAGCTTAACTAGCGGGGGGGACAATGAGCAGTTCTTC.

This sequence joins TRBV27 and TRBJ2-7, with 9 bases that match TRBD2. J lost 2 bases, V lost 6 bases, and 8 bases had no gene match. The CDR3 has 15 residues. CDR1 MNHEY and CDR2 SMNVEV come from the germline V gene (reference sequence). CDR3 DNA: TGTGCCAGCAGAATTAGCGGGAGCCACACCTACGAGCAGTACTTC. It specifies CASRISGSHTYEQYF.

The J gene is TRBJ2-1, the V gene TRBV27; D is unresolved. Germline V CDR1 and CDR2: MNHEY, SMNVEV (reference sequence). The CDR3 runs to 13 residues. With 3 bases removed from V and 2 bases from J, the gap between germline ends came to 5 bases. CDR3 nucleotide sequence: TGTGCCAGCAGTTTTACAGCCTACAATGAGCAGTTCTTC. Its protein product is CASSFTAYNEQFF.

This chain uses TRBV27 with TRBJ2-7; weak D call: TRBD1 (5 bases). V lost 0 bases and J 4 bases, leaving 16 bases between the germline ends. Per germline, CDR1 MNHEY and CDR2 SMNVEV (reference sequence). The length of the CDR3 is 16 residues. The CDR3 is CASSLSGQTRRYEQYF. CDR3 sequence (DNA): TGTGCCAGCAGTTTATCGGGGCAGACTCGTCGGTACGAGCAGTACTTC.

For the CDR3, the DNA is TGTGCCAGCAGCCGAACAATACAGGGTAGCCGTACCTACGAGCAGTACTTC. Amino acids: CASSRTIQGSRTYEQYF. The chain recombines TRBV5-4 with TRBJ2-7; maybe TRBD1 (6 bases). CDR3 size: 17 residues. Germline loops: CDR1 SGHNT, CDR2 YYREEE (reference sequence). Trimming removed 4 bases at V and 2 bases at J, with 22 bases between.

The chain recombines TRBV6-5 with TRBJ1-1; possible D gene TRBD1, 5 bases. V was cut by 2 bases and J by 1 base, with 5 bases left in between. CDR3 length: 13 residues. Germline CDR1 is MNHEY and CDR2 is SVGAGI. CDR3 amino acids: CASSYRGNTEAFF. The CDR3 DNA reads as TGTGCCAGCAGTTACAGGGGGAACACTGAAGCTTTCTTT.

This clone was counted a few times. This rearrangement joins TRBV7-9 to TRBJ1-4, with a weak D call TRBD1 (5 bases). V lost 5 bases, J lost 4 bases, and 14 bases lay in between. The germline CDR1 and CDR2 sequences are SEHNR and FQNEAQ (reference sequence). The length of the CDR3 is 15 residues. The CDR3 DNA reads TGTGCCAGCAGCGCGTTCGGGGGTATTAATGAAAAACTGTTTTTT. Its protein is CASSAFGGINEKLFF.

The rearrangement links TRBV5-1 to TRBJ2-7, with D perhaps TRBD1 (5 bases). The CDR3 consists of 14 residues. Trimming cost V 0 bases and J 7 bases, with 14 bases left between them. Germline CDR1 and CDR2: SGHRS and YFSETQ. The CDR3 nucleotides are TGCGCCAGCAGCTTGGGCCAGGGAAGGGATGAGCAGTACTTC. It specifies CASSLGQGRDEQYF.

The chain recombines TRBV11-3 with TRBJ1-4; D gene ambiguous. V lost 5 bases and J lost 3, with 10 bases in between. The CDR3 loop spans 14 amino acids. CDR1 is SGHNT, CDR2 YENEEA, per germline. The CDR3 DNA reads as TGTGCCAGCAGCCTCAGGAGGGCTAATGAAAAACTGTTTTTT. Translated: CASSLRRANEKLFF.

The CDR3 nucleotides read TGTGCCAGCAGACGGGGGGGAGACGCCTACGAGCAGTACTTC. It is translated as CASRRGGDAYEQYF. V is TRBV5-4 and J is TRBJ2-7; 8 bases are shared with TRBD2. Trimming cost V 5 bases and J 2 bases; bases outside gene matches: 6. This CDR3 comprises 14 residues. Per the germline V gene, CDR1 is SGHNT and CDR2 is YYREEE (reference sequence).

The DNA of the CDR3 is TGTGCCAGCAGACGTCAGGGATCTGACTATGGCTACACCTTC. Its translation is CASRRQGSDYGYTF. The rearrangement links TRBV6-5 to TRBJ1-2; D possibly corresponds to TRBD1 (5 bases). V was trimmed by 6 bases and J by 3 bases, leaving 14 bases between them. The length of the CDR3 is 14 residues. Per germline, CDR1 MNHEY and CDR2 SVGAGI.

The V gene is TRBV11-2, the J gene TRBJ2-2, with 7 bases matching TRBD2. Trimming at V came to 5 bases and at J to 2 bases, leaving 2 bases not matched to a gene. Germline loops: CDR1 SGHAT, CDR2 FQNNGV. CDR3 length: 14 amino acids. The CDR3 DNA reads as TGTGCCAGCAGCCGGGACTATAACACCGGGGAGCTGTTTTTT. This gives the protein CASSRDYNTGELFF. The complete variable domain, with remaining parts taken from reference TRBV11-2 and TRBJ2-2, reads EAGVAQSPRYKIIEKRQSVAFWCNPISGHATLYWYQQILGQGPKLLIQFQNNGVVDDSQLPKDRFSAERLKGVDSTLKIQPAKLEDSAVYLCASSRDYNTGELFFGEGSRLTVL.

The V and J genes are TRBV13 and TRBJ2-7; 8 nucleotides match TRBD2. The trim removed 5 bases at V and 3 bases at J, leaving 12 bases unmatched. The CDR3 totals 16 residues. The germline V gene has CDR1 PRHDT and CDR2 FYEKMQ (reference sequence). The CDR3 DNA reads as TGTGCCAGCAGCGACAACCGGGGGGGTCGGGACTACGAGCAGTACTTC. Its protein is CASSDNRGGRDYEQYF.

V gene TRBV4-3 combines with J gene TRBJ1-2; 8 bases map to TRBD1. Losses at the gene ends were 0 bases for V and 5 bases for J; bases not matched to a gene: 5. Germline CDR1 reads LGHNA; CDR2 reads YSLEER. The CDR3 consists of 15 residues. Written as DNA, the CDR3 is TGCGCCAGCAGCCAAGAAGGGACAGGCACTTATGGCTACACCTTC. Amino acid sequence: CASSQEGTGTYGYTF.

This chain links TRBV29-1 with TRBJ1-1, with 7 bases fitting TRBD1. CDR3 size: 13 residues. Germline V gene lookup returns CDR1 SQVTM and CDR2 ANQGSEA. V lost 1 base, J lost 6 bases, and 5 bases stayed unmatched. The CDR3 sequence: CSVEAQGRPEAFF. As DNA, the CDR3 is TGCAGCGTTGAAGCACAGGGGAGGCCTGAAGCTTTCTTT. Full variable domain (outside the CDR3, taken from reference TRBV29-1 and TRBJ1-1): SAVISQKPSRDICQRGTSLTIQCQVDSQVTMMFWYRQQPGQSLTLIATANQGSEATYESGFVIDKFPISRPNLTFSTLTVSNMSPEDSSIYLCSVEAQGRPEAFFGQGTRLTVV.

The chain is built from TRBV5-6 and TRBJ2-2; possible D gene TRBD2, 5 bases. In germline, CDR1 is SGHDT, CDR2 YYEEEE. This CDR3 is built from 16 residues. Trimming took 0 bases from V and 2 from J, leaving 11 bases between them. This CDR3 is CASSLGLAHNTGELFF. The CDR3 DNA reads TGTGCCAGCAGCTTGGGCCTAGCCCATAACACCGGGGAGCTGTTTTTT.

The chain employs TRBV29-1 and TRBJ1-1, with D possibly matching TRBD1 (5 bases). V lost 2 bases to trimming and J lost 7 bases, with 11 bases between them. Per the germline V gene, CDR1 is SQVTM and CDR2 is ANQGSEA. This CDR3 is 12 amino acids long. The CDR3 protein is CSVEIVGGEAFF. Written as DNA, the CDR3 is TGCAGCGTTGAAATTGTGGGGGGTGAAGCTTTCTTT.

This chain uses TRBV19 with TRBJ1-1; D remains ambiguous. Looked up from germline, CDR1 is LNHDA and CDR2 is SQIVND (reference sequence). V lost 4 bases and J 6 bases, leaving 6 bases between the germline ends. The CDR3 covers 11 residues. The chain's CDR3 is CASSSGSEAFF. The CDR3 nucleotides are TGTGCCAGTAGTAGCGGTTCTGAAGCTTTCTTT.

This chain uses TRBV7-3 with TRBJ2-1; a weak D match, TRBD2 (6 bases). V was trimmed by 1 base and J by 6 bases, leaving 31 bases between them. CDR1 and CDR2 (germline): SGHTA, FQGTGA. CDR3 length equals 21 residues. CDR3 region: CASSLRTPRRGIQYLSNEQFF. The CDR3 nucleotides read TGTGCCAGCAGCTTAAGGACCCCGAGGAGGGGAATCCAGTACCTCAGCAATGAGCAGTTCTTC.

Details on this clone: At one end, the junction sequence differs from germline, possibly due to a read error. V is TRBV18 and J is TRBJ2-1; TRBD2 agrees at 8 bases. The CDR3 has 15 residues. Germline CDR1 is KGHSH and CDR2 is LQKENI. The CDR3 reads CASSLREGVYSEQFF. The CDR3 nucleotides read TGTGCCAGCTCTCTTCGGGAGGGGGTTTACAGTGAGCAGTTCTTC. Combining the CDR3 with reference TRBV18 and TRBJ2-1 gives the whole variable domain NAGVMQNPRHLVRRRGQEARLRCSPMKGHSHVYWYRQLPEEGLKFMVYLQKENIIDESGMPKERFSAEFPKEGPSILRIQQVVRGDSAAYFCASSLREGVYSEQFFGPGTRLTVL.

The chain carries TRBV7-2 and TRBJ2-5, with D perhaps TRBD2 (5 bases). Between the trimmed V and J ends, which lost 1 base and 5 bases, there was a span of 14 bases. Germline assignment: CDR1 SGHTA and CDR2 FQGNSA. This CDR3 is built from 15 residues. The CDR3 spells CASSLGLHTGETQYF. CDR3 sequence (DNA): TGTGCCAGCAGCTTAGGGTTGCATACGGGGGAGACCCAGTACTTC.

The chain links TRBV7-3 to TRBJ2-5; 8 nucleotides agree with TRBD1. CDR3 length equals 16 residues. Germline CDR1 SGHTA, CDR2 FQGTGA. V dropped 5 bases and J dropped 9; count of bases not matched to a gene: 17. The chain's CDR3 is CASSRETANRGSAQYF. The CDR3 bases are TGTGCCAGCAGCAGGGAAACCGCGAACAGGGGGTCGGCCCAGTACTTC.